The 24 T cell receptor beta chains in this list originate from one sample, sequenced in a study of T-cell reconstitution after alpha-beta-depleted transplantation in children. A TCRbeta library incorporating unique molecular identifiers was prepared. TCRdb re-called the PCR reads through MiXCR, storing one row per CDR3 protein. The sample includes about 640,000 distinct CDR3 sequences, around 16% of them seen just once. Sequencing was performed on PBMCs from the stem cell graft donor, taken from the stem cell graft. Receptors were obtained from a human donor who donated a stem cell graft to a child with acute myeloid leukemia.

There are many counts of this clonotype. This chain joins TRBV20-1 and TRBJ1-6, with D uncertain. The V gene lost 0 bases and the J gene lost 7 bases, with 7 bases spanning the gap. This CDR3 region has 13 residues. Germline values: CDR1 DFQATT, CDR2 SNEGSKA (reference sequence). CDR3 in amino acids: CSARDQENSPLHF. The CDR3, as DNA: TGCAGTGCTAGAGATCAGGAGAATTCACCCCTCCACTTT.

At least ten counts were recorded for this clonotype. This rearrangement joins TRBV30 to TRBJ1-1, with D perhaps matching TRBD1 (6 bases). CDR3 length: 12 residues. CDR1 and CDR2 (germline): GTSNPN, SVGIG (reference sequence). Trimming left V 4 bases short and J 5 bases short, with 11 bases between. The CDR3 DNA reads TGTGCCTGGACGGACAGAAAGACTGAAGCTTTCTTT. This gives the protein CAWTDRKTEAFF.

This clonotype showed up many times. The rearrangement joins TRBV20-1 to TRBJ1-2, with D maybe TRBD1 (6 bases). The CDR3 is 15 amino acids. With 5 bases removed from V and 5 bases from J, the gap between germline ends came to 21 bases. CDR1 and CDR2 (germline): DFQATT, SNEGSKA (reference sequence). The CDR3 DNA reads TGCAGTGCTGACTCTTTCGAGGACAGATTTTATGGCTACACCTTC. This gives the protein CSADSFEDRFYGYTF.

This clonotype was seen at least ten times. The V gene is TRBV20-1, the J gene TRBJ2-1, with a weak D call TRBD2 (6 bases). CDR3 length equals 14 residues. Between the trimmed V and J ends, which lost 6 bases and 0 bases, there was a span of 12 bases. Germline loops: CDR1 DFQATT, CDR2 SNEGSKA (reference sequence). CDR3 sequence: CSAGAGLSYNEQFF. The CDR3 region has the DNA TGCAGTGCGGGAGCGGGCCTCTCCTACAATGAGCAGTTCTTC.

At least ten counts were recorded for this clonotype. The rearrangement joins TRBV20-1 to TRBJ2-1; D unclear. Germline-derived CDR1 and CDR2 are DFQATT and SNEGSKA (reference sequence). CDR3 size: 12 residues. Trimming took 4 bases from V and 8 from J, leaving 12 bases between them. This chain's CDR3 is CSAIAPRDEQFF. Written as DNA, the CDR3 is TGCAGTGCTATAGCCCCAAGAGATGAGCAGTTCTTC.

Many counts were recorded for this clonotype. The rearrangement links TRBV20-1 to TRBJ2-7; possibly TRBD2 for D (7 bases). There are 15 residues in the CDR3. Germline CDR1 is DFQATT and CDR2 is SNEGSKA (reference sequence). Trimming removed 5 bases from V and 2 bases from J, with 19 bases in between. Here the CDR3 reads CSAGYAGAGAYEQYF. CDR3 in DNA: TGCAGTGCTGGCTACGCGGGGGCGGGGGCCTACGAGCAGTACTTC.

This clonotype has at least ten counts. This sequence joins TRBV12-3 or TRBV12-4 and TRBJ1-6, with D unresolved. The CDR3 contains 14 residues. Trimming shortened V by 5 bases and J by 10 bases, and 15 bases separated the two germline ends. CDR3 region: CASSLGGLDSPLHF. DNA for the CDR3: TGTGCCAGCAGTCTCGGCGGGCTGGACTCACCCCTCCACTTT.

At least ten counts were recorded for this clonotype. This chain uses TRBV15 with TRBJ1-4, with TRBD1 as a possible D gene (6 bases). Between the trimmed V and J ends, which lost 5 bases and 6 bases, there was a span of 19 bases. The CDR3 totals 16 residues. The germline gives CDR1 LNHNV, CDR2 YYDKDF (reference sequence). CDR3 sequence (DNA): TGTGCCACCAGCGACGAGGGGGGGAGTCGGCATGAAAAACTGTTTTTT. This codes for CATSDEGGSRHEKLFF.

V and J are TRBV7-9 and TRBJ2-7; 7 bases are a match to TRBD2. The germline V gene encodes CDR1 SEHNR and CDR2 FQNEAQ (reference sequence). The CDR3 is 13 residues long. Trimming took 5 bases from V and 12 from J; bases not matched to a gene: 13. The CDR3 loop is CASSERLAGGLYV. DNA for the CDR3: TGTGCCAGCAGCGAAAGACTAGCCGGAGGTTTGTACGTC.

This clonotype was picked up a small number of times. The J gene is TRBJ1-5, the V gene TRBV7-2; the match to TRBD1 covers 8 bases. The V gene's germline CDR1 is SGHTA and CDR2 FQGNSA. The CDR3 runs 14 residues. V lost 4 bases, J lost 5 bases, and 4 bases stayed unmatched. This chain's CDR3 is CASSWTGPYQPQHF. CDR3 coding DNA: TGTGCCAGCAGCTGGACAGGGCCCTATCAGCCCCAGCATTTT.

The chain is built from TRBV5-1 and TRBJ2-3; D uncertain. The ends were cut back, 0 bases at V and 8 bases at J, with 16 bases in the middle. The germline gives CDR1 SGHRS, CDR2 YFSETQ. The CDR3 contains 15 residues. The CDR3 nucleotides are TGCGCCAGCAGCTTGGCGGAGAGTCGTACCGGTACGCAGTATTTT. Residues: CASSLAESRTGTQYF.

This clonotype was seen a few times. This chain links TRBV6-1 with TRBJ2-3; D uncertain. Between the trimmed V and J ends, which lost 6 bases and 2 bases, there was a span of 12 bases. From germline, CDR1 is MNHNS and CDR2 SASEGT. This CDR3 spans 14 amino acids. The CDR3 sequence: CASSETGYTDTQYF. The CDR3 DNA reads TGTGCCAGCAGCGAGACCGGCTACACAGATACGCAGTATTTT.

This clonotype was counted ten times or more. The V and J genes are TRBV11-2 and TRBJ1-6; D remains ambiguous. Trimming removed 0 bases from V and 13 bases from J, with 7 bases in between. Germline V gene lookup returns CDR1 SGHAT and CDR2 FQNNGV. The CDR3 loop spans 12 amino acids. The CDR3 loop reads CASSLDRVPLHF. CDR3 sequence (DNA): TGTGCCAGCAGCTTAGATAGGGTGCCCCTCCACTTT. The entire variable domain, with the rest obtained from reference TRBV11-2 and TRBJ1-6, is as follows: EAGVAQSPRYKIIEKRQSVAFWCNPISGHATLYWYQQILGQGPKLLIQFQNNGVVDDSQLPKDRFSAERLKGVDSTLKIQPAKLEDSAVYLCASSLDRVPLHFGNGTRLTVT.

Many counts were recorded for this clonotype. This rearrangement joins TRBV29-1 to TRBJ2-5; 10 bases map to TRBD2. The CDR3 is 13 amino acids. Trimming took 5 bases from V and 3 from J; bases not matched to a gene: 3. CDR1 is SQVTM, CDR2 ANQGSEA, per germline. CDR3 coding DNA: TGCAGCGTTCGGACTAGCGGCAAAGAGACCCAGTACTTC. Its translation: CSVRTSGKETQYF.

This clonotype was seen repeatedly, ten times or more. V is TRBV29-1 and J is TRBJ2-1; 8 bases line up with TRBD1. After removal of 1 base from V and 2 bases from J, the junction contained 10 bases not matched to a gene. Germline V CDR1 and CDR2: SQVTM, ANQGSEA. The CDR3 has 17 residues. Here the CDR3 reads CSVEADDRGNAYNEQFF. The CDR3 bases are TGCAGCGTTGAAGCGGATGACAGGGGAAATGCCTACAATGAGCAGTTCTTC.

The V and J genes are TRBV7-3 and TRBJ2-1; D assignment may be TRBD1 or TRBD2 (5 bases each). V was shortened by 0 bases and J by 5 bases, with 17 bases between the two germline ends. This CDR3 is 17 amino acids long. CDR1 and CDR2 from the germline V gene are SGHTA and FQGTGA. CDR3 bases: TGTGCCAGCAGCTTAACCTCCCGGGACGACCCGGACAATGAGCAGTTCTTC. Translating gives CASSLTSRDDPDNEQFF.

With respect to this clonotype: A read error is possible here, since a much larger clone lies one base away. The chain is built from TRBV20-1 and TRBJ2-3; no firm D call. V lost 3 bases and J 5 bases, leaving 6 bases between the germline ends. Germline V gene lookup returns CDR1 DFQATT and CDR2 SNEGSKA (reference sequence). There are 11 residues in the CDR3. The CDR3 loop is CSARSGDTQYF. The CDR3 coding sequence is TGCAGTGCTAGGTCGGGAGATACGCAGTATTTT.

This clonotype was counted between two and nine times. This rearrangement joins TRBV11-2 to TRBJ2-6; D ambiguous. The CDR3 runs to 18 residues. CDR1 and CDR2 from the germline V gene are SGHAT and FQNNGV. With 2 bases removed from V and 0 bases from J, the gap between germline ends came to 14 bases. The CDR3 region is CASSLYSSPSSGANVLTF. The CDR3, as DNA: TGTGCCAGCAGCTTATACTCCAGCCCGAGCTCTGGGGCCAACGTCCTGACTTTC. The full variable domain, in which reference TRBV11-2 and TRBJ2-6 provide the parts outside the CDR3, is EAGVAQSPRYKIIEKRQSVAFWCNPISGHATLYWYQQILGQGPKLLIQFQNNGVVDDSQLPKDRFSAERLKGVDSTLKIQPAKLEDSAVYLCASSLYSSPSSGANVLTFGAGSRLTVL.

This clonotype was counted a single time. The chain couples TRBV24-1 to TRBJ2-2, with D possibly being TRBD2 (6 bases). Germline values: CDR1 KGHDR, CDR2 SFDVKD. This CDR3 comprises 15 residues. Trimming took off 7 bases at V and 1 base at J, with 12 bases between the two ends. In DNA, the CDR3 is TGTGCCACCAGCGCCGGGACTCAGAACACCGGGGAGCTGTTTTTT. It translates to CATSAGTQNTGELFF.

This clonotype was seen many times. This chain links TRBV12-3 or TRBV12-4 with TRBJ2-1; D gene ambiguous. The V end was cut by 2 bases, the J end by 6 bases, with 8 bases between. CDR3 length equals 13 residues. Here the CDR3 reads CASSLWAGNEQFF. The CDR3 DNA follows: TGTGCCAGCAGTTTATGGGCAGGCAATGAGCAGTTCTTC.

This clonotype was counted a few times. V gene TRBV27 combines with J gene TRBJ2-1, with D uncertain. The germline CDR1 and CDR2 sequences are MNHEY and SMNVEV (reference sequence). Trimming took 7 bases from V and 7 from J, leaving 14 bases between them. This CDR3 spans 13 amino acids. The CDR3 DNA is TGTGCCAGCACGCCAGGTGGAGTTAATGAGCAGTTCTTC. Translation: CASTPGGVNEQFF.

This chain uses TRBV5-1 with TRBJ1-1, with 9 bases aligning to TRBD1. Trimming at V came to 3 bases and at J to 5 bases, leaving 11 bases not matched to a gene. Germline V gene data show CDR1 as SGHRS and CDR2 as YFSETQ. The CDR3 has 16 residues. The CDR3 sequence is CASSSGQGFWETEAFF. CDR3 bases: TGCGCCAGCAGCTCTGGACAGGGGTTTTGGGAAACTGAAGCTTTCTTT.

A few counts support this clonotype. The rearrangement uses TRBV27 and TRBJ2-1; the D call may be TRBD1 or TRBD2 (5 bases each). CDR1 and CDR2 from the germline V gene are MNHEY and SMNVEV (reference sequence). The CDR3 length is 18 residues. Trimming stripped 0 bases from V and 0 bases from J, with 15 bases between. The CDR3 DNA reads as TGTGCCAGCAGTTTATCACCGCCGGGACCAAGCTCCTACAATGAGCAGTTCTTC. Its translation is CASSLSPPGPSSYNEQFF.

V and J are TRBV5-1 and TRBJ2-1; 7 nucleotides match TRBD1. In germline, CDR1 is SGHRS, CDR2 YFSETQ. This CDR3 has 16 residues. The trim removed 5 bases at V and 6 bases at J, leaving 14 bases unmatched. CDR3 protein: CASRPNRGPVTNEQFF. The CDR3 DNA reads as TGCGCCAGCAGACCCAACAGGGGACCAGTTACCAATGAGCAGTTCTTC.